The 18 T cell receptor beta chains reported below all come from one sample, sequenced in a study of shared clonotypes between healthy human individuals. The naive CD8 subset, CD45RO-negative cells positively selected for CCR7, excluded terminally differentiated effector memory CD45RA+ cells. Generated by immunoSEQ multiplex PCR, the TCRdb table keeps only in-frame clones and is missing some. Altogether hundreds of thousands of clones are present, roughly 98% being singletons, with the ten largest covering roughly 0.29%. The source material was naive CD8+ T cells sorted from blood. The receptor set was obtained from a man aged 30 to 39 in good health.

The rearrangement joins TRBV6-1 to TRBJ2-3; D not resolved. The germline V gene has CDR1 MNHNS and CDR2 SASEGT. This CDR3 has 15 amino acids. V shed 8 bases and J shed 0 bases, with 15 bases lying between them. CDR3 sequence: CASFSSILSTDTQYF. The CDR3, as DNA: TGTGCCAGCTTTAGCAGTATACTCAGCACAGATACGCAGTATTTT.

The rearrangement links TRBV7-2 to TRBJ1-5; 7 bases align to TRBD1. This CDR3 is built from 15 residues. V shed 5 bases, J shed 0 bases, and the junction held 4 bases outside the gene matches. Germline CDR1 SGHTA, CDR2 FQGNSA. CDR3 bases: TGTGCCAGCAGCGAGGGACAGCATAGCAATCAGCCCCAGCATTTT. This codes for CASSEGQHSNQPQHF.

The chain has TRBV2 and TRBJ2-5; the D gene is possibly TRBD1 (6 bases). Germline V gene data show CDR1 as SNHLY and CDR2 as FYNNEI. V lost 8 bases, J lost 1 base, and 17 bases lay in between. CDR3 size: 15 residues. This chain's CDR3 is CASEKWLGGQETQYF. For the CDR3, the DNA is TGTGCCAGCGAAAAGTGGTTAGGGGGCCAAGAGACCCAGTACTTC.

This chain uses TRBV29-1 with TRBJ1-1; D is undetermined. Per the germline V gene, CDR1 is SQVTM and CDR2 is ANQGSEA. V was cut by 0 bases and J by 4 bases, with 9 bases left in between. There are 13 residues in the CDR3. The chain's CDR3 is CSVEEMVGTEAFF. For the CDR3, the DNA is TGCAGCGTTGAAGAAATGGTAGGCACTGAAGCTTTCTTT.

This sequence joins TRBV5-6 and TRBJ2-3; D possibly corresponds to TRBD1 (5 bases). Per germline, CDR1 SGHDT and CDR2 YYEEEE. V lost 4 bases to trimming and J lost 2 bases, with 20 bases between them. CDR3 length: 17 residues. CDR3 sequence reads: CASSTGDLLHATDTQYF. Here the CDR3 DNA reads TGTGCCAGCAGCACAGGAGATCTTCTTCACGCCACAGATACGCAGTATTTT.

This clone was detected once. V is TRBV6-4 and J is TRBJ2-2, with 13 nucleotides matching TRBD2. The junction had 1 base not matched to a gene; V was cut back by 0 bases and J by 6 bases. The CDR3 consists of 16 residues. Germline V CDR1 and CDR2: MRHNA, SNTAGT. The CDR3 spells CASSDSGLAGAGELFF. CDR3 coding DNA: TGTGCCAGCAGTGACTCCGGACTAGCGGGAGCCGGGGAGCTGTTTTTT.

This clone occurred a few times. The CDR3 loop reads CASSSPGGGAKNIQYF. CDR3 coding DNA: TGTGCCAGCAGCTCCCCCGGGGGGGGTGCCAAAAACATTCAGTACTTC. The chain links TRBV7-9 to TRBJ2-4, with 8 bases aligning to TRBD2. The CDR3 loop spans 16 amino acids. V lost 4 bases to trimming and J lost 1 base; unmatched junction nucleotides: 6. Germline CDR1 is SEHNR and CDR2 is FQNEAQ (reference sequence).

Of note for this clone: Other DNA sequences from this sample encode an identical CDR3 as well. The rearrangement joins TRBV27 to TRBJ2-7; 8 nucleotides match TRBD1. This CDR3 has 15 residues. Germline CDR1 MNHEY, CDR2 SMNVEV (reference sequence). The V gene end was trimmed by 6 bases and the J gene end by 3 bases; junction bases not matched to a gene: 10. The CDR3 DNA sequence: TGTGCCAGCAGCCTGGGGACAGGCCTTAGCTACGAGCAGTACTTC. It encodes CASSLGTGLSYEQYF.

The CDR3 loop reads CASSLEGPISYEQYF. DNA for the CDR3: TGTGCCAGCAGCTTAGAGGGACCGATCTCCTACGAGCAGTACTTC. This rearrangement joins TRBV7-8 to TRBJ2-7; D may correspond to TRBD1 or TRBD2 (5 bases each). The CDR3 covers 15 residues. Trimming took 1 base from V and 0 from J, leaving 10 bases between them. Germline V gene sequence: CDR1 SGHVS, CDR2 FQNEAQ.

V gene TRBV7-6 combines with J gene TRBJ2-7; no definite D call. The CDR3 runs to 15 residues. The V gene's germline CDR1 is SGHVS and CDR2 FNYEAQ. The V end lost 2 bases, the J end lost 2 bases, and 13 bases lay between the germline ends. This chain's CDR3 is CASSLFSGSTYEQYF. CDR3 nucleotides: TGTGCCAGCAGCTTATTCTCGGGCTCCACCTACGAGCAGTACTTC.

V and J are TRBV14 and TRBJ2-7; no clear D. There are 15 residues in the CDR3. V was pared by 2 bases and J by 9 bases, with 20 bases between. CDR1 is SGHDN and CDR2 is FVKESK in the germline V gene. As DNA, the CDR3 is TGTGCCAGCAGCCAACGGTCGGGTACATTAATGGGGCAGTACTTC. It yields the protein CASSQRSGTLMGQYF.

This chain connects TRBV25-1 to TRBJ2-5; D is unclear. CDR3 length: 11 residues. Deletions cut 3 bases from V and 5 bases from J, with 4 bases between. The germline V gene encodes CDR1 MGHDK and CDR2 SYGVNS. Written as DNA, the CDR3 is TGTGCCAGCAGTGAGACGGAGACCCAGTACTTC. Translating it yields CASSETETQYF.

The chain employs TRBV9 and TRBJ2-2; D might be TRBD2 (5 bases). The ends were cut back, 5 bases at V and 8 bases at J, with 19 bases in the middle. Per germline, CDR1 SGDLS and CDR2 YYNGEE. The CDR3 covers 15 residues. The DNA for the CDR3 is TGTGCCAGCAGTTCGGCGTCTAGCAGGACTGGGGAGCTGTTTTTT. This codes for CASSSASSRTGELFF.

The chain couples TRBV7-6 to TRBJ2-5, with 10 bases lining up with TRBD2. J lost 4 bases, V lost 4 bases, and 3 bases had no gene match. CDR1 and CDR2 (germline): SGHVS, FNYEAQ. The CDR3 is 14 residues long. CDR3 nucleotide sequence: TGTGCCAGCAGCTCTAGCGGGGGACCAGAGACCCAGTACTTC. It yields the protein CASSSSGGPETQYF. Drawing the rest from reference TRBV7-6 and TRBJ2-5, the complete variable domain is GAGVSQSPRYKVTKRGQDVALRCDPISGHVSLYWYRQALGQGPEFLTYFNYEAQQDKSGLPNDRFSAERPEGSISTLTIQRTEQRDSAMYRCASSSSGGPETQYFGPGTRLLVL.

The chain carries TRBV6-6 and TRBJ1-5; D gene unclear. The V and J ends lost 1 base and 2 bases respectively, with 12 bases between them. The CDR3 contains 16 residues. Germline loops: CDR1 MNHNY, CDR2 SVGAGI (reference sequence). CDR3 sequence (DNA): TGTGCCAGCAGTTACTTTGAACCAGACGGCAATCAGCCCCAGCATTTT. Its translation: CASSYFEPDGNQPQHF.

The genes are TRBV7-7 and TRBJ2-1; TRBD1 might be the D (6 bases). The V gene's germline CDR1 is SSHAT and CDR2 FNYEAQ (reference sequence). Trimming cost V 5 bases and J 0 bases, with 11 bases left between them. The CDR3 sequence is 15 residues long. The CDR3, as DNA: TGTGCCAGCAGCCGGGACATCAACTCCTACAATGAGCAGTTCTTC. This encodes CASSRDINSYNEQFF.

The rearrangement links TRBV13 to TRBJ2-7; D remains unclear. Germline V gene data show CDR1 as PRHDT and CDR2 as FYEKMQ (reference sequence). Deletions cut 1 base from V and 7 bases from J, with 8 bases between. The CDR3 spans 12 residues. CDR3 protein: CASSLALGEQYF. The CDR3 DNA is TGTGCCAGCAGCTTAGCTCTCGGGGAGCAGTACTTC.

This chain links TRBV9 with TRBJ2-1; D is unresolved. The length of the CDR3 is 16 residues. CDR1 SGDLS and CDR2 YYNGEE come from the germline V gene. The V gene lost 3 bases and the J gene lost 0 bases, with 13 bases spanning the gap. The CDR3 is CASSAISASSYNEQFF. The CDR3 coding sequence is TGTGCCAGCAGCGCCATCAGCGCAAGCTCCTACAATGAGCAGTTCTTC.